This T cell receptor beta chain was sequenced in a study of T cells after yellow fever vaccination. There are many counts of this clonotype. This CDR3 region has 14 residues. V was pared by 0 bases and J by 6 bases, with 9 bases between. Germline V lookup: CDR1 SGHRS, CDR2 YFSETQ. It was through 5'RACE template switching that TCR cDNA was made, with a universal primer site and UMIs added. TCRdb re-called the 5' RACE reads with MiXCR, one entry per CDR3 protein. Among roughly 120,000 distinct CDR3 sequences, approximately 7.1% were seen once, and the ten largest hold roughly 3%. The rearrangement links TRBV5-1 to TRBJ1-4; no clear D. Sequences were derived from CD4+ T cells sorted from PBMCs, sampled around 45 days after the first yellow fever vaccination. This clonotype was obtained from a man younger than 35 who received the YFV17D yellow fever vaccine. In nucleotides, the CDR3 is TGCGCCAGCAGCTTGGGCAGGACTGATGAAAAACTGTTTTTT. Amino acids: CASSLGRTDEKLFF.